This T cell receptor beta chain was recorded in a study of blood T cells in healthy people across ages. The CDR3 extends over 12 amino acids. V was cut by 1 base and J by 14 bases, with 14 bases left in between. Germline-derived CDR1 and CDR2 are SGHDT and YYEEEE. In its sample, this clonotype was seen a few times. The use of a sample-barcoded 5' primer and a J-beta primer mix characterized a second PCR of roughly 6 to 11 cycles. One entry per CDR3 protein results from TCRdb running MiXCR on the 5' RACE reads. This table has roughly 800,000 distinct CDR3 sequences, about 53% appearing once. The sequence was obtained from an elderly man in good health. The chain joins TRBV5-6 to TRBJ2-3; TRBD1 is a possible D gene (6 bases). Sequencing input: blood. The CDR3 sequence is CASSLIQGYAYF. The CDR3 region has the DNA TGTGCCAGCAGCTTGATACAGGGATACGCGTATTTT.